One sample yielded the 8 T cell receptor beta chains listed below, sequenced in a study of blood T cells in healthy people across ages. The second PCR ran 7 to 11 cycles with a sample-barcoded 5' primer and J-beta primers. One entry per CDR3 protein results from TCRdb running MiXCR on the 5' RACE reads. The sample lists roughly 930,000 distinct CDR3 sequences, 45% to 50% occurring once. The sequenced sample consisted of blood. Receptors were obtained from a man in his thirties or forties in good health.

Regarding this clonotype: A read error may be the cause here, since a much bigger clone is one base away. This sequence joins TRBV6-5 and TRBJ2-7; the match to TRBD2 covers 8 bases. The V gene end was trimmed by 6 bases and the J gene end by 7 bases; junction bases not matched to a gene: 14. Germline CDR1 MNHEY, CDR2 SVGAGI. The CDR3 spans 15 residues. In DNA form, the CDR3 reads TGTGCCAGCAGACTCTGCGGGGGGTATAACAATGAGCAGTACTTC. Its translation is CASRLCGGYNNEQYF.

This clonotype was detected only once. A much more abundant neighbour one base away suggests this may be a read error. The J gene is TRBJ2-7, the V gene TRBV12-3 or TRBV12-4; 7 bases match TRBD2. The CDR3 sequence is 14 residues long. V was clipped by 7 bases and J by 6 bases; unmatched bases: 12. CDR3 loop: CASTEAGWPREQYF. Here the CDR3 DNA reads TGTGCCAGCACGGAAGCGGGGTGGCCTCGCGAGCAGTACTTC.

The chain employs TRBV3-1 and TRBJ1-2, with D possibly TRBD1 on 5 matching bases. CDR1 and CDR2 (germline): LGHDT, YNNKEL (reference sequence). V was trimmed by 2 bases and J by 8 bases, leaving 15 bases between them. This CDR3 has 14 amino acids. CDR3 sequence reads: CASSQNRGGNGYTF. In DNA, the CDR3 is TGTGCCAGCAGCCAAAACCGGGGGGGAAACGGCTACACCTTC.

The chain links TRBV4-3 to TRBJ2-7; the D gene is possibly TRBD1 (6 bases). Germline assignment: CDR1 LGHNA and CDR2 YSLEER. V lost 0 bases and J 5 bases, leaving 17 bases between the germline ends. The CDR3 runs 16 residues. CDR3: CASSQDRQAIFHEQYF. In nucleotides, the CDR3 is TGCGCCAGCAGCCAAGATAGACAGGCGATTTTCCACGAGCAGTACTTC.

This clonotype came up a few times. The CDR3, as DNA: TGCGCCAGCAGCCAATTCAGAGGGAGCAATCAGCCCCAGCATTTT. This codes for CASSQFRGSNQPQHF. The chain carries TRBV4-1 and TRBJ1-5; D unresolved. V was clipped by 2 bases and J by 1 base, with 9 bases between them. The CDR3 is 15 residues long. Germline V gives CDR1 MGHRA, CDR2 YSYEKL.

A remark on this clonotype: The germline gene is not matched at one end of the junction; a read error may be the cause. Here the CDR3 DNA reads TGTGCCAGTAGCCAGGAAGGGTTCTTTACGGGCGCCCAGTACTTC. Translation: CASSQEGFFTGAQYF. This rearrangement joins TRBV3-1 to TRBJ2-7; no clear D. The CDR3 is 15 amino acids. CDR1 and CDR2 (germline): LGHDT, YNNKEL (reference sequence).

The rearrangement joins TRBV2 to TRBJ1-1; D unclear. Trimming cost V 3 bases and J 0 bases, with 11 bases left between them. Per the germline V gene, CDR1 is SNHLY and CDR2 is FYNNEI. The CDR3 sequence is 15 residues long. The CDR3 nucleotides read TGTGCCAGCAGTGACAGCAACTCTATGAACACTGAAGCTTTCTTT. Residues: CASSDSNSMNTEAFF.

The chain uses TRBV2 and TRBJ1-2, with 7 nucleotides matching TRBD1. Looked up from germline, CDR1 is SNHLY and CDR2 is FYNNEI. The CDR3 has 13 amino acids. V lost 6 bases to trimming and J lost 7 bases; unmatched junction nucleotides: 8. The CDR3 bases are TGTGCCAGCAGGCAGACAGGGATGGGTGGCTACACCTTC. It is translated as CASRQTGMGGYTF.